Below, 10 T cell receptor beta chains from the same sample are listed, as sequenced in a study of Ad26.COV2.S vaccination and SARS-CoV-2 variants. Using immunoSEQ multiplex PCR, the repertoire was profiled, and TCRdb retains in-frame clones only, with some absent. Of about 350,000 clones listed, 88% are singletons. The treatment denotes: roughly 20 received Ad26.COV2.S at low or high dose, single or two shots; 5 received placebo; per-sample allocation not given. Sample collection was performed on day 63 after the first vaccine or placebo injection. Sequenced material: peripheral blood, taken in a trial of Ad26.COV2.S vaccine versus placebo. These receptors came from a person between 18 and 60 years old who received the Ad26.COV2.S COVID-19 vaccine or a placebo.

The CDR3 sequence is CASSQDKALSTDTQYF. The CDR3 coding sequence is TGTGCCAGCAGCCAAGATAAGGCCCTAAGCACAGATACGCAGTATTTT. This chain connects TRBV3-1 (or the pseudogene TRBV3-2) to TRBJ2-3; D unresolved. The CDR3 runs 16 residues. Germline CDR1 LGHDT, CDR2 YNNKEL (reference sequence). V dropped 0 bases and J dropped 0 bases, with 10 bases sitting between them.

J is TRBJ1-3 and V is TRBV9; D call uncertain. The CDR3 runs 12 residues. In germline, CDR1 is SGDLS, CDR2 YYNGEE. V lost 3 bases to trimming and J lost 6 bases, with 7 bases between them. The CDR3 sequence is CASSDGINTIYF. The CDR3 coding sequence is TGTGCCAGCAGCGACGGGATAAACACCATATATTTT.

This clone has more than one count but fewer than ten. The CDR3 sequence: CASSQSGGWYGQYF. In nucleotides, the CDR3 is TGTGCCAGCAGCCAATCGGGGGGCTGGTATGGGCAGTACTTC. The chain couples TRBV14 to TRBJ2-7; a possible D gene is TRBD2 (7 bases). The length of the CDR3 is 14 residues. Germline CDR1 SGHDN, CDR2 FVKESK. V lost 2 bases and J lost 9, with 17 bases in between.

V usage is TRBV6-1 and J usage is TRBJ2-1, with no clear D. This CDR3 contains 16 residues. In germline, CDR1 is MNHNS, CDR2 SASEGT. V lost 2 bases to trimming and J lost 0 bases, with 11 bases between them. The CDR3: CASSEFGSSSYNEQFF. In DNA, the CDR3 is TGTGCCAGCAGTGAATTCGGGTCCAGCTCCTACAATGAGCAGTTCTTC.

The rearrangement uses TRBV3-1 (or the pseudogene TRBV3-2) and TRBJ2-1; D may correspond to TRBD1 or TRBD2 (5 bases each). The V gene lost 5 bases and the J gene lost 4 bases, with 21 bases spanning the gap. The CDR3 consists of 17 residues. Germline V gives CDR1 LGHDT, CDR2 YNNKEL (reference sequence). DNA of the CDR3: TGTGCCAGCAGCGGGGCTGAGCGTGGGGGAAGATACAATGAGCAGTTCTTC. Translation: CASSGAERGGRYNEQFF.

This clone was seen a single time. CDR3 nucleotides: TGTGCCAGCAGCTCCCAGGGGGCGCTCGGCTATGGCTACACCTTC. It translates to CASSSQGALGYGYTF. The V call is TRBV11-1, the J call TRBJ1-2; TRBD1 aligns across 8 bases. The V and J ends lost 4 bases and 4 bases, in that order; junction bases with no gene match: 8. Germline CDR1 and CDR2: SGHAT and FQDESV (reference sequence). The CDR3 loop spans 15 amino acids.

Regarding this clone: Distinct nucleotide sequences in the sample also encode this CDR3. The gene calls are TRBV6-5 and TRBJ1-5; D is unresolved. Germline V gene sequence: CDR1 MNHEY, CDR2 SVGAGI. The CDR3 extends over 13 amino acids. Trimming cost V 2 bases and J 1 base, with 3 bases left between them. CDR3 amino acids: CASSYGSNQPQHF. The DNA for the CDR3 is TGTGCCAGCAGTTACGGGAGCAATCAGCCCCAGCATTTT.

The V and J genes are TRBV7-2 and TRBJ2-7, with 11 bases lining up with TRBD2. Trimming removed 0 bases from V and 2 bases from J; junction bases left unmatched: 3. The germline gives CDR1 SGHTA, CDR2 FQGNSA. This CDR3 region has 16 residues. This CDR3 is CASSLAASGGTYEQYF. DNA of the CDR3: TGTGCCAGCAGCTTAGCGGCTAGCGGGGGGACCTACGAGCAGTACTTC. The variable domain in full, completed from reference TRBV7-2 and TRBJ2-7, reads GAGVSQSPSNKVTEKGKDVELRCDPISGHTALYWYRQSLGQGLEFLIYFQGNSAPDKSGLPSDRFSAERTGGSVSTLTIQRTQQEDSAVYLCASSLAASGGTYEQYFGPGTRLTVT.

This sequence joins TRBV5-4 and TRBJ2-5; 10 nucleotides align to TRBD2. The V segment lost 4 bases and the J segment 4 bases; nucleotides outside the gene matches: 10. The CDR3 has 16 residues. In germline, CDR1 is SGHNT, CDR2 YYREEE (reference sequence). Here the CDR3 DNA reads TGTGCCAGCAGCCCCCCCAGGCCTAGCGGGGGAGAGACCCAGTACTTC. Its translation: CASSPPRPSGGETQYF.

The V call is TRBV7-2, the J call TRBJ2-7, with TRBD2 matching over 7 bases. The trim removed 5 bases at V and 2 bases at J, leaving 12 bases unmatched. The CDR3 is made up of 16 amino acids. Germline CDR1 and CDR2: SGHTA and FQGNSA. The CDR3 DNA is TGTGCCAGCAGCCTACATTACGCGGGAGCGACCTACGAGCAGTACTTC. Its protein is CASSLHYAGATYEQYF.